The clone carrying this T cell receptor (beta chain) was counted ten times or more. The antigen is undetermined. The data derive from a study of human T cells and chemical hapten exposure. Study at large: Patients were mainly female, each with alopecia areata, totalis or universalis. Study-level findings and limits: PT1 expanded TCR counts and patch test score correlated positively.

This sample's time point: pre-sensitization, week 0. Documented treatment: therapeutic diphenylcyclopropenone sensitization with weekly scalp DPC. The library tagged each cDNA molecule with unique molecular identifiers. Study processing details: With a range of roughly 23,224 to 690,600, the median per sample was about 87,000 TCRs. TCRdb re-derived calls from the RACE reads in MiXCR, one entry per CDR3 protein. The V and J calls shown here were made by TCRdb, not taken from the authors' results. The sample includes about 380,000 distinct CDR3 sequences, approximately 5.1% of them seen just once. The source is a woman aged 50 to 60 with alopecia areata. Some clones in this sample may be carry-over from other donors' samples. The specimen comprised whole blood, sampled in connection with sensitization to the hapten diphenylcyclopropenone (DPC).

CDR3 sequence reads: CASSRPGQGASNEQFF. The CDR3 DNA sequence: TGTGCCAGCAGTCGCCCGGGACAGGGGGCAAGCAATGAGCAGTTCTTC. This chain links TRBV12-3 or TRBV12-4 with TRBJ2-1, with 12 bases that match TRBD1. V dropped 5 bases and J dropped 6; count of bases not matched to a gene: 8. The CDR3 is made up of 16 amino acids.